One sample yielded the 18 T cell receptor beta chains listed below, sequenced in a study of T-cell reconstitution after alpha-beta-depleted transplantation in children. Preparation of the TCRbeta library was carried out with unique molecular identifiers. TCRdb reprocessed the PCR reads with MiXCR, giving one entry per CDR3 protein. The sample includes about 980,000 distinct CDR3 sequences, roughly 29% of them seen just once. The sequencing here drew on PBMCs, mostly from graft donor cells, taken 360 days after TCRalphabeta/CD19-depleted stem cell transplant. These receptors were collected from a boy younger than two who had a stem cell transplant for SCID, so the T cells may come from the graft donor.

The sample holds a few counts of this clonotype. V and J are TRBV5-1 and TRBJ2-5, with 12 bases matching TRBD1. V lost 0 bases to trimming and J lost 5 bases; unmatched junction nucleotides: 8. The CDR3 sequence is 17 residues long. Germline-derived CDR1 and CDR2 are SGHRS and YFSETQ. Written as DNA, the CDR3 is TGCGCCAGCAGCTTGGTCGCAGGGACAGGGGGCAGGGAGACCCAGTACTTC. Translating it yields CASSLVAGTGGRETQYF. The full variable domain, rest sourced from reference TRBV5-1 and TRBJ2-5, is KAGVTQTPRYLIKTRGQQVTLSCSPISGHRSVSWYQQTPGQGLQFLFEYFSETQRNKGNFPGRFSGRQFSNSRSEMNVSTLELGDSALYLCASSLVAGTGGRETQYFGPGTRLLVL.

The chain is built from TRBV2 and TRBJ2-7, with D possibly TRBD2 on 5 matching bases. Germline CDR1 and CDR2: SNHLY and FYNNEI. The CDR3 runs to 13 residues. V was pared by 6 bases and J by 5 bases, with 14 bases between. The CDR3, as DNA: TGTGCCAGCAGCCCGTCGGGGAGCCACGAGCAGTACTTC. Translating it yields CASSPSGSHEQYF.

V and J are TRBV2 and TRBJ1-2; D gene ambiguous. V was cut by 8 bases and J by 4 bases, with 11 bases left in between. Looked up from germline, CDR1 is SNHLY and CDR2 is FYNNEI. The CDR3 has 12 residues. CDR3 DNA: TGTGCCAGCGCGAAACTATCCTATGGCTACACCTTC. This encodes CASAKLSYGYTF.

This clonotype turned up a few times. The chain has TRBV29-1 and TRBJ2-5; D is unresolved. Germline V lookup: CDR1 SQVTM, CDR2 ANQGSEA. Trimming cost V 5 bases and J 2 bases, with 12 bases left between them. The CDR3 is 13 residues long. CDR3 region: CSVLGGNQETQYF. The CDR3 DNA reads TGCAGCGTTTTGGGTGGAAATCAAGAGACCCAGTACTTC.

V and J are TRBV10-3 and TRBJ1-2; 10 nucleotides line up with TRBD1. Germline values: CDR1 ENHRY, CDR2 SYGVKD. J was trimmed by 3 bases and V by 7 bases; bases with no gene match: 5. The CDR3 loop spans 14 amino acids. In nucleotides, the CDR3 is TGTGCCATCAAAGGGACAGGGGTGGACTATGGCTACACCTTC. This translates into CAIKGTGVDYGYTF.

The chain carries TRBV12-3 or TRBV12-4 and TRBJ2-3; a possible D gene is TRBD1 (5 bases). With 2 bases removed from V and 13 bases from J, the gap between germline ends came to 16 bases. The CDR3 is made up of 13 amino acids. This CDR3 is CASSLTGPGSKYF. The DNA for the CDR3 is TGTGCCAGCAGTTTAACCGGACCAGGGTCGAAGTATTTT.

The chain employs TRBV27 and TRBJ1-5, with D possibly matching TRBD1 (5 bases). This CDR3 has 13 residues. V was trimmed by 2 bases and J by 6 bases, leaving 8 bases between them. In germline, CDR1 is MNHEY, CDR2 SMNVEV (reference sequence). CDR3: CASSLRGAQPQHF. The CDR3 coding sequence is TGTGCCAGCAGTTTAAGGGGAGCTCAGCCCCAGCATTTT.

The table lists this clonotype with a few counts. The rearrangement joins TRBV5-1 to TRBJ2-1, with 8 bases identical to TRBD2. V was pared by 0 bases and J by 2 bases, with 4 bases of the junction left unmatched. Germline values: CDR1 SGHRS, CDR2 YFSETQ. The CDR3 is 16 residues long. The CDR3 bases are TGCGCCAGCAGCTTGGTAGCGGGGACCCCCTACAATGAGCAGTTCTTC. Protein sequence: CASSLVAGTPYNEQFF.

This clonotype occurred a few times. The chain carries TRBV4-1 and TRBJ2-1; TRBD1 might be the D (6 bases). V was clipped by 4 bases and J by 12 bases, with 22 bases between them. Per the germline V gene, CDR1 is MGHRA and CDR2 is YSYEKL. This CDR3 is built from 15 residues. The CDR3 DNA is TGCGCCAGCAGCCCCTCCGGGACAAGAAACGGCGGGCAGTTCTTC. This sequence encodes CASSPSGTRNGGQFF.

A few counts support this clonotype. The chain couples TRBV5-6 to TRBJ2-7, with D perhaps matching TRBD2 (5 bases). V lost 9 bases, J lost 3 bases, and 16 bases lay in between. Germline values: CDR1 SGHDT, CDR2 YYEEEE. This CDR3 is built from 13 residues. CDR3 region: CATRPVGVYEQYF. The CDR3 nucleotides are TGTGCCACTCGTCCAGTCGGGGTCTACGAGCAGTACTTC.

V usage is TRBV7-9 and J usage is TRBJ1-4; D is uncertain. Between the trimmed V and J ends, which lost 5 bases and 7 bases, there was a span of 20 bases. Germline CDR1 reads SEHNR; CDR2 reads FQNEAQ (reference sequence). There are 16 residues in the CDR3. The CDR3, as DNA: TGTGCCAGCAGCCCCTCGATTCCAAGCTCCTCTGAAAAACTGTTTTTT. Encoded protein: CASSPSIPSSSEKLFF. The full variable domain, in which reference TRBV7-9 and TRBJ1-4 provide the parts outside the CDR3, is DTGVSQNPRHKITKRGQNVTFRCDPISEHNRLYWYRQTLGQGPEFLTYFQNEAQLEKSRLLSDRFSAERPKGSFSTLEIQRTEQGDSAMYLCASSPSIPSSSEKLFFGSGTQLSVL.

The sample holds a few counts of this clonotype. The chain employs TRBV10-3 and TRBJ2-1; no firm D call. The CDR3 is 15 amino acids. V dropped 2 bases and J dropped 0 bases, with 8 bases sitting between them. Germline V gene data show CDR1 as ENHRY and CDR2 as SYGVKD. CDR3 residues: CAISELTISYNEQFF. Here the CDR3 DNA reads TGTGCCATCAGTGAGCTAACAATCTCCTACAATGAGCAGTTCTTC.

The chain's CDR3 is CASSERTGHRYGYTF. CDR3 nucleotides: TGTGCCAGCAGTGAGAGGACAGGGCACCGCTATGGCTACACCTTC. The V gene is TRBV2, the J gene TRBJ1-2; 8 nucleotides match TRBD1. Germline V lookup: CDR1 SNHLY, CDR2 FYNNEI. With 3 bases clipped from V and 4 bases from J, the junction kept 7 bases outside the gene matches. The CDR3 has 15 residues.

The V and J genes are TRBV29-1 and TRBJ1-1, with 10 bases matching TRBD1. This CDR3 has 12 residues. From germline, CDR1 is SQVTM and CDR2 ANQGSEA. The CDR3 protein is CSLRTGGTEAFF. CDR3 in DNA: TGCAGTTTACGGACAGGGGGCACTGAAGCTTTCTTT.

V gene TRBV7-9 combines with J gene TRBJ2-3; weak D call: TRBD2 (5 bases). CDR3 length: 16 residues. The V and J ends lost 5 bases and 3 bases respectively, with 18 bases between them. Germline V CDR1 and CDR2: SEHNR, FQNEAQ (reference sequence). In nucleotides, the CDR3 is TGTGCCAGCAGCCCTGCGGGCCTCAAGGCAACAGATACGCAGTATTTT. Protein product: CASSPAGLKATDTQYF.

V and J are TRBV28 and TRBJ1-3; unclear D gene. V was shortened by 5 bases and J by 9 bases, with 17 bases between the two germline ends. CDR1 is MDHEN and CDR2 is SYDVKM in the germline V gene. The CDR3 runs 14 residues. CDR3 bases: TGTGCCAGCAGTCTCGGCGGGGATTTCAGCACCATATATTTT. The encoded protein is CASSLGGDFSTIYF.

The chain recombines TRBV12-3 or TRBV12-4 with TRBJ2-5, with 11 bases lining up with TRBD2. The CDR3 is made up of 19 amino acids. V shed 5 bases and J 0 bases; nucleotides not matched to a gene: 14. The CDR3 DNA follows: TGTGCCAGCAGTCTCGGTGTGGTAGCGGGGGGGCGGAACCAAGAGACCCAGTACTTC. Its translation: CASSLGVVAGGRNQETQYF.

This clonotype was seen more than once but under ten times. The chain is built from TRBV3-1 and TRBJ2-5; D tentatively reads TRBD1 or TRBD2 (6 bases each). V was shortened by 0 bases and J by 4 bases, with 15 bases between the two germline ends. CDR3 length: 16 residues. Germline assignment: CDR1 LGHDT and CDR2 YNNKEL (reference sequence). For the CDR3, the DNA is TGTGCCAGCAGCCAAGAACGGGGGCAGGGCCCAGAGACCCAGTACTTC. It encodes CASSQERGQGPETQYF.